This TCR beta chain is from a study of blood T cells in healthy people across ages. Germline V gene sequence: CDR1 SGHVS, CDR2 FNYEAQ. V gave up 3 bases and J gave up 2 bases; unmatched junction bases: 6. This CDR3 is 15 amino acids long. Of note for this clonotype: Its cognate antigen is unknown.

Sample-barcoded 5' priming and a J-beta primer mix drove a second PCR of about 7 to 11 cycles. TCRdb called the 5' RACE reads again in MiXCR, with one record for every CDR3 protein. The data contain around 1,000,000 distinct CDR3 sequences, 20% to 25% of them singletons. Regarding the study as a whole: More naive CD4+ cells and higher diversity marked long-lived donors relative to aged donors.

The same sample was also studied in work on T cells of mothers and their children.

The sequence was obtained from a girl aged 2 to 10 in good health. The sample consisted of blood. The rearrangement links TRBV7-6 to TRBJ2-5; TRBD2 agrees at 7 bases. The CDR3: CASSFFALAQETQYF. The CDR3 DNA follows: TGTGCCAGCAGCTTTTTCGCACTAGCGCAAGAGACCCAGTACTTC.